The 16 T cell receptor beta chains given below trace back to one sample, sequenced in a study of early T cells in non-severe SARS-CoV-2 infection. TCRdb ran MiXCR on the 5' RACE reads and lists one entry per CDR3 protein. The sample shows fewer than 75,000 distinct CDR3 sequences, 20% to 25% of them seen only once. The input for sequencing was whole blood, taken at baseline. These receptors were taken from an adult who was a healthcare worker with PCR-confirmed SARS-CoV-2 infection or an uninfected control (not recorded which).

The chain links TRBV7-9 to TRBJ1-5; no reliable D call. CDR1 is SEHNR, CDR2 FQNEAQ, per germline (reference sequence). The CDR3 has 12 amino acids. V was shortened by 2 bases and J by 3 bases, with 2 bases between the two germline ends. The CDR3 spells CASSLPNQPQHF. CDR3 sequence (DNA): TGTGCCAGCAGCTTACCCAATCAGCCCCAGCATTTT.

In DNA form, the CDR3 reads TGTGCCAGCAGCTTATCTGGGTCTACGCAGTATTTT. This sequence encodes CASSLSGSTQYF. The chain carries TRBV7-9 and TRBJ2-3; D is undetermined. The V gene's germline CDR1 is SEHNR and CDR2 FQNEAQ (reference sequence). Trimming took 2 bases from V and 8 from J, leaving 8 bases between them. CDR3 length: 12 amino acids.

For the CDR3, the DNA is TGCAGTGCTAAACAGCGGGGGCTAAGCACAGATACGCAGTATTTT. It yields the protein CSAKQRGLSTDTQYF. The V gene is TRBV20-1, the J gene TRBJ2-3, with 8 bases that match TRBD2. Germline V lookup: CDR1 DFQATT, CDR2 SNEGSKA (reference sequence). The CDR3 totals 15 residues. V gave up 4 bases and J gave up 0 bases; unmatched junction bases: 6.

The V and J genes are TRBV7-2 and TRBJ1-2; 7 bases are a match to TRBD1. The CDR3 covers 15 residues. J gave up 4 bases and V 5 bases, and 10 bases lay outside the gene matches. CDR1 SGHTA and CDR2 FQGNSA come from the germline V gene. The DNA of the CDR3 is TGTGCCAGCAGCCCCACAACAACAGGGGCCTATGGCTACACCTTC. Translation gives CASSPTTTGAYGYTF.

The CDR3 DNA reads TGTGCCAGCAGCCACATGGGACAGGTATACTCGAACACCGGGGAGCTGTTTTTT. It is translated as CASSHMGQVYSNTGELFF. The V call is TRBV3-1, the J call TRBJ2-2, with TRBD1 matching 8 bases. Germline values: CDR1 LGHDT, CDR2 YNNKEL (reference sequence). The CDR3 sequence is 18 residues long. Trimming took 3 bases from V and 0 from J; bases not matched to a gene: 9.

This clonotype was seen more than once but under ten times. The V call is TRBV3-1, the J call TRBJ1-1; D unclear. V gave up 2 bases and J gave up 4 bases, with 8 bases separating them. CDR3 length: 13 residues. Germline V gene sequence: CDR1 LGHDT, CDR2 YNNKEL (reference sequence). CDR3 protein: CASSQLSGTEAFF. The CDR3 DNA follows: TGTGCCAGCAGCCAATTATCGGGCACTGAAGCTTTCTTT.

The table lists this clonotype with a few counts. The V and J genes are TRBV4-1 and TRBJ2-1; TRBD2 matches at 16 bases. The CDR3 has 19 residues. Losses at the gene ends were 4 bases for V and 5 bases for J; bases not matched to a gene: 11. The germline V gene has CDR1 MGHRA and CDR2 YSYEKL. CDR3 bases: TGCGCCAGCAGCCGAGTCCCGGGACTAGCGGGGGGGCCGGACAATGAGCAGTTCTTC. Its translation is CASSRVPGLAGGPDNEQFF.

This clonotype was seen a handful of times. The chain recombines TRBV20-1 with TRBJ2-4; 9 bases fit TRBD2. The CDR3 loop spans 16 amino acids. V dropped 3 bases and J dropped 2; count of bases not matched to a gene: 8. Germline values: CDR1 DFQATT, CDR2 SNEGSKA (reference sequence). The CDR3 DNA follows: TGCAGTGCTAGTAGAGGACTAGCGTCGCCCAAAAACATTCAGTACTTC. Protein product: CSASRGLASPKNIQYF.

The chain carries TRBV5-1 and TRBJ1-4; unclear D gene. The germline V gene has CDR1 SGHRS and CDR2 YFSETQ. The CDR3 is made up of 15 amino acids. With 4 bases removed from V and 0 bases from J, the gap between germline ends came to 10 bases. CDR3 sequence reads: CASSSGGPTNEKLFF. The CDR3 DNA is TGCGCCAGCAGCAGCGGCGGCCCAACTAATGAAAAACTGTTTTTT. Combining the CDR3 with reference TRBV5-1 and TRBJ1-4 gives the whole variable domain KAGVTQTPRYLIKTRGQQVTLSCSPISGHRSVSWYQQTPGQGLQFLFEYFSETQRNKGNFPGRFSGRQFSNSRSEMNVSTLELGDSALYLCASSSGGPTNEKLFFGSGTQLSVL.

This clonotype was counted ten times or more. This sequence joins TRBV14 and TRBJ2-1; D is perhaps TRBD2 (5 bases). Germline V CDR1 and CDR2: SGHDN, FVKESK. This CDR3 contains 15 residues. V was cut by 0 bases and J by 4 bases, with 10 bases left in between. The CDR3 sequence is CASSQDAGRYNEQFF. The CDR3 DNA sequence: TGTGCCAGCAGCCAAGATGCTGGGAGATACAATGAGCAGTTCTTC.

This clonotype occurred a few times. The chain has TRBV20-1 and TRBJ2-3; TRBD2 matches 9 bases. CDR3 size: 15 residues. The V segment lost 3 bases and the J segment 4 bases; nucleotides outside the gene matches: 8. Per the germline V gene, CDR1 is DFQATT and CDR2 is SNEGSKA (reference sequence). The CDR3 spells CSASTLAGLPDTQYF. The CDR3 nucleotides are TGCAGTGCTAGTACTCTAGCGGGGCTCCCAGATACGCAGTATTTT.

This sequence joins TRBV14 and TRBJ1-4; TRBD1 might be the D (5 bases). The CDR3 has 17 amino acids. Germline V gives CDR1 SGHDN, CDR2 FVKESK. Trimming pared 1 base from V and 0 bases from J, leaving 12 bases between. The CDR3: CASSQVSSGPTNEKLFF. The CDR3 region has the DNA TGTGCCAGCAGCCAAGTCTCGTCGGGACCAACTAATGAAAAACTGTTTTTT.

The chain is built from TRBV15 and TRBJ1-1; possible D gene TRBD1, 5 bases. Germline V gene lookup returns CDR1 LNHNV and CDR2 YYDKDF (reference sequence). V lost 3 bases and J 3 bases, leaving 14 bases between the germline ends. The length of the CDR3 is 15 residues. This CDR3 is CATSSREGTYTEAFF. The CDR3 DNA sequence: TGTGCCACCAGCAGCCGGGAGGGGACCTACACTGAAGCTTTCTTT. Combining the CDR3 with reference TRBV15 and TRBJ1-1 gives the whole variable domain DAMVIQNPRYQVTQFGKPVTLSCSQTLNHNVMYWYQQKSSQAPKLLFHYYDKDFNNEADTPDNFQSRRPNTSFCFLDIRSPGLGDTAMYLCATSSREGTYTEAFFGQGTRLTVV.

In this sample, this clonotype turned up a few times. The V gene is TRBV5-1, the J gene TRBJ2-7; 8 nucleotides agree with TRBD2. The junction had 16 bases not matched to a gene; V was cut back by 4 bases and J by 7 bases. This CDR3 contains 16 residues. CDR1 and CDR2 (germline): SGHRS, YFSETQ. The CDR3 is CASSPGGADLAGEQYF. The CDR3 DNA is TGCGCCAGCAGCCCCGGGGGGGCAGACCTAGCTGGGGAGCAGTACTTC.

The chain joins TRBV5-1 to TRBJ1-1; D is uncertain. The CDR3 runs to 15 residues. V was shortened by 0 bases and J by 1 base, with 10 bases between the two germline ends. Germline lookup yields CDR1 SGHRS and CDR2 YFSETQ. CDR3 residues: CASSLEFWANTEAFF. Here the CDR3 DNA reads TGCGCCAGCAGCTTGGAATTTTGGGCGAACACTGAAGCTTTCTTT.

This chain links TRBV6-1 with TRBJ1-4; D gene unclear. Germline CDR1 and CDR2: MNHNS and SASEGT. The length of the CDR3 is 13 residues. The germline V and J ends were trimmed by 5 bases and 8 bases, with 12 bases remaining between them. As DNA, the CDR3 is TGTGCCAGCAGTCGGCAGGAGAGGGAAAAACTGTTTTTT. It is translated as CASSRQEREKLFF.